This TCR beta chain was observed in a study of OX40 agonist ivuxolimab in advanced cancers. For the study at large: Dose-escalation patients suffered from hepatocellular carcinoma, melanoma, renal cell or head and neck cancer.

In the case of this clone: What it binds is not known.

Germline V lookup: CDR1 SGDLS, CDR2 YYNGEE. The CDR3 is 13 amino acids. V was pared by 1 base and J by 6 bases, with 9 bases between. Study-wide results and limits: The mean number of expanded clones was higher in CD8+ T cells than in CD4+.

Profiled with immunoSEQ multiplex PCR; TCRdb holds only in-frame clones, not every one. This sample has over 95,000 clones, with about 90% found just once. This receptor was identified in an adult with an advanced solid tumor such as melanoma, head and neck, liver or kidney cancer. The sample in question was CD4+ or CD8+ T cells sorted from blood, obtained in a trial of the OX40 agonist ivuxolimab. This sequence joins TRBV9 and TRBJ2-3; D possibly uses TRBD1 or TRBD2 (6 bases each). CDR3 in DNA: TGTGCCAGCAGCGTACTAGGGGGGGATACGCAGTATTTT. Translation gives CASSVLGGDTQYF.